The 11 T cell receptor beta chains presented below share a single source sample, sequenced in a study of shared clonotypes between healthy human individuals. Produced via immunoSEQ multiplex PCR; TCRdb's table is partial and in-frame only. This table holds millions of clones, approximately 93% found once. Sample: naive CD4+ T cells from PBMCs. This sample's subset: CD45RA+ positively selected. Receptors originate from a man younger than 30 in good health. Some clones in this sample may be carry-over from other donors' samples.

As DNA, the CDR3 is TGTGCCAGCAGTGGACTAGCGGGCTCCTACAATGAGCAGTTCTTC. This codes for CASSGLAGSYNEQFF. The chain uses TRBV9 and TRBJ2-1, with 11 bases lining up with TRBD2. V shed 5 bases, J shed 0 bases, and the junction held 1 base outside the gene matches. In germline, CDR1 is SGDLS, CDR2 YYNGEE. This CDR3 is built from 15 residues.

This chain joins TRBV7-9 and TRBJ2-2; a weak D match, TRBD1 (6 bases). CDR1 SEHNR and CDR2 FQNEAQ come from the germline V gene (reference sequence). Trimming took off 5 bases at V and 5 bases at J, with 12 bases between the two ends. CDR3 length: 14 residues. As DNA, the CDR3 is TGTGCCAGCAGCCCAGGGGTTTGGACCGGGGAGCTGTTTTTT. It yields the protein CASSPGVWTGELFF.

Concerning this clone: Distinct nucleotide sequences in the sample also encode this CDR3. V usage is TRBV2 and J usage is TRBJ2-5, with D uncertain. This CDR3 spans 12 amino acids. Trimming took 7 bases from V and 1 from J, leaving 7 bases between them. Germline values: CDR1 SNHLY, CDR2 FYNNEI. As DNA, the CDR3 is TGTGCCAGCAACAGAGCCCAAGAGACCCAGTACTTC. Its translation is CASNRAQETQYF.

V gene TRBV5-1 combines with J gene TRBJ1-2; D is unresolved. Germline CDR1 reads SGHRS; CDR2 reads YFSETQ. The germline V and J ends were trimmed by 5 bases and 4 bases, with 6 bases remaining between them. The CDR3 contains 11 residues. DNA of the CDR3: TGCGCCAGCAGTTCGTTCTATGGCTACACCTTC. Its protein product is CASSSFYGYTF.

The chain has TRBV27 and TRBJ2-7; 7 nucleotides agree with TRBD1. The CDR3 contains 12 residues. Unmatched junction bases numbered 5, after V lost 7 bases and J lost 5 bases. The germline gives CDR1 MNHEY, CDR2 SMNVEV (reference sequence). The CDR3 spells CASKDRFHEQYF. The CDR3 DNA sequence: TGTGCCAGCAAGGACAGGTTCCACGAGCAGTACTTC.

Note on this clone: The identical CDR3 is also encoded by other nucleotide sequences in the sample. This chain connects TRBV6-5 to TRBJ1-1; tentative D call: TRBD1 (5 bases). This CDR3 spans 14 amino acids. V was cut by 2 bases and J by 4 bases, with 11 bases left in between. CDR1 is MNHEY and CDR2 is SVGAGI in the germline V gene. The CDR3 nucleotides are TGTGCCAGCAGTTACATGGGGGGAAGCACTGAAGCTTTCTTT. It encodes CASSYMGGSTEAFF.

The chain couples TRBV27 to TRBJ2-4, with D possibly matching TRBD2 (6 bases). Trimming took 3 bases from V and 0 from J, leaving 15 bases between them. Germline V gives CDR1 MNHEY, CDR2 SMNVEV (reference sequence). This CDR3 is built from 17 residues. The CDR3 loop is CASSFAPGVSAKNIQYF. The CDR3 nucleotides read TGTGCCAGCAGTTTTGCGCCGGGAGTATCAGCCAAAAACATTCAGTACTTC.

The V and J genes are TRBV27 and TRBJ2-3; D may be TRBD2 (6 bases). This CDR3 has 14 amino acids. Deletions cut 5 bases from V and 1 base from J, with 10 bases between. Germline lookup yields CDR1 MNHEY and CDR2 SMNVEV (reference sequence). CDR3 region: CASSLKRGTDTQYF. The DNA for the CDR3 is TGTGCCAGCAGTCTGAAGCGGGGCACAGATACGCAGTATTTT.

The chain recombines TRBV18 with TRBJ1-5; D gene ambiguous. With 6 bases removed from V and 6 bases from J, the gap between germline ends came to 9 bases. From germline, CDR1 is KGHSH and CDR2 LQKENI. The CDR3 covers 12 residues. In nucleotides, the CDR3 is TGTGCCAGCTCGGAGTACGGTCAGCCCCAGCATTTT. Translation gives CASSEYGQPQHF.

The genes are TRBV30 and TRBJ2-2, with a tentative D call TRBD1 (5 bases). Trimming shortened V by 5 bases and J by 6 bases, and 10 bases separated the two germline ends. The length of the CDR3 is 12 residues. Germline values: CDR1 GTSNPN, CDR2 SVGIG (reference sequence). The CDR3 coding sequence is TGTGCCTGGTTCAGGGTTTCCGGGGAGCTGTTTTTT. As protein: CAWFRVSGELFF.

V is TRBV14 and J is TRBJ2-3; 7 nucleotides align to TRBD2. V shed 4 bases, J shed 8 bases, and the junction held 6 bases outside the gene matches. There are 13 residues in the CDR3. The germline V gene has CDR1 SGHDN and CDR2 FVKESK. CDR3 bases: TGTGCCAGCAGCCCCCCGGGGGGTTCTACGCAGTATTTT. It is translated as CASSPPGGSTQYF.